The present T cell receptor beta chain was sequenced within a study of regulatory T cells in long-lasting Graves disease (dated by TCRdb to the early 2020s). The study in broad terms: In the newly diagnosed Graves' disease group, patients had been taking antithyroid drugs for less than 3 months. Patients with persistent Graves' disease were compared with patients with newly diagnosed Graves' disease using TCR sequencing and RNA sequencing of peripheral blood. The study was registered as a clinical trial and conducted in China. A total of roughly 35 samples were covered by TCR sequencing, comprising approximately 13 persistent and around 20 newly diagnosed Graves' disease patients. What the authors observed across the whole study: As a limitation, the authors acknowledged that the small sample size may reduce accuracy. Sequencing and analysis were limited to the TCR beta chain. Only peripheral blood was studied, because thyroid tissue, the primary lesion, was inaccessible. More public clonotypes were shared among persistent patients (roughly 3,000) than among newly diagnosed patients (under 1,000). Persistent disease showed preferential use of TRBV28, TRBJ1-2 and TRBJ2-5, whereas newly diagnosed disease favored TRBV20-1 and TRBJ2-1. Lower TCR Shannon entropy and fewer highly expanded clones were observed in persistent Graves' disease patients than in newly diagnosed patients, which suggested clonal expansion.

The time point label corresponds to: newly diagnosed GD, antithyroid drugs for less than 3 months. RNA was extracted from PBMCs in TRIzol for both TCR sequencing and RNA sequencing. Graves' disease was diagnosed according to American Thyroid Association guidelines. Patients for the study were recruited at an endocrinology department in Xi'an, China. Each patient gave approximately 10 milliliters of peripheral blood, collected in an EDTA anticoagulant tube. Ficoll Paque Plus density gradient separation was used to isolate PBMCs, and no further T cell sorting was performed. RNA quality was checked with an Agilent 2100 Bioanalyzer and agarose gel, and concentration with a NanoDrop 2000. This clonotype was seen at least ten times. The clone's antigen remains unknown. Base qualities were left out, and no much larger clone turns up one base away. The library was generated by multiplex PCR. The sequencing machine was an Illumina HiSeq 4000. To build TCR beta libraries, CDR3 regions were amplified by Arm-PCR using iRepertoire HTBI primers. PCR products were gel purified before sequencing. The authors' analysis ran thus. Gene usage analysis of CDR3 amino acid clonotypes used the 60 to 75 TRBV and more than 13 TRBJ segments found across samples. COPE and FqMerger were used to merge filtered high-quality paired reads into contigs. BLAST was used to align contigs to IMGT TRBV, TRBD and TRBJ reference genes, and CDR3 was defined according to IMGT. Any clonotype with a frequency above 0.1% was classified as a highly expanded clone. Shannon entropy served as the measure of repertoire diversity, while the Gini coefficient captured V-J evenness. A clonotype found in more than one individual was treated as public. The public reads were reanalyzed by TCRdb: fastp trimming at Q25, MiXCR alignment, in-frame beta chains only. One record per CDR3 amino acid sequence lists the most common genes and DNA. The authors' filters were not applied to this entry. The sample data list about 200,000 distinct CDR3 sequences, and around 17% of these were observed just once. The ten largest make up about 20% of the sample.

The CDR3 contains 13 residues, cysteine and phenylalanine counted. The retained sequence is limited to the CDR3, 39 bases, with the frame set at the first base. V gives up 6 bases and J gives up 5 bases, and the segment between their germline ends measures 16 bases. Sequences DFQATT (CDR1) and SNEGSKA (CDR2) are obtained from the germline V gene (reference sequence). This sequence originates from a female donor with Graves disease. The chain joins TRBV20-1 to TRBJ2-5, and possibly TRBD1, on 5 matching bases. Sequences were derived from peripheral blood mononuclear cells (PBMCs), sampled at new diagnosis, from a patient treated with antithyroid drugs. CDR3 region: CSAELDSRETQYF. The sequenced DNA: TGCAGTGCCGAGCTAGACAGTCGGGAGACCCAGTACTTC.